Presented here are 13 T cell receptor beta chains from one specimen sequenced in a study of cytomegalovirus exposure and HLA in healthy donors. Sequenced by immunoSEQ multiplex PCR; TCRdb stores in-frame clones only, minus some. Counted here are some 170,000 clones, roughly nine tenths occurring once; the ten biggest clones make up 10%. The sequenced sample was PBMCs. The receptors shown here come from a woman younger than 30 in good health and CMV-seropositive.

The genes are TRBV15 and TRBJ1-1; D may be TRBD1 (5 bases). Germline lookup yields CDR1 LNHNV and CDR2 YYDKDF (reference sequence). Deletions cut 0 bases from V and 6 bases from J, with 14 bases between. CDR3 length: 15 residues. Written as DNA, the CDR3 is TGTGCCACCAGCAGAGATCGGGCGACAGTTTCTGAAGCTTTCTTT. It translates to CATSRDRATVSEAFF.

The chain recombines TRBV21-1 with TRBJ2-7; the D call in the table, TRBD1, was not verified against the DNA. TRBV21-1 is a recognized pseudogene. The CDR3 is 15 amino acids. In nucleotides, the CDR3 is TGTGCCAGCAGCAATAAAGGCAACCGGACAGTCGAGCAGTACTTC. This codes for CASSNKGNRTVEQYF.

This clone has ten or more counts. The chain couples TRBV6-1 to TRBJ1-4; D possibly corresponds to TRBD1 (6 bases). The CDR3 totals 14 residues. Trimming removed 1 base from V and 7 bases from J, with 10 bases in between. Germline loops: CDR1 MNHNS, CDR2 SASEGT. The chain's CDR3 is CASSEGQGIEKLFF. In nucleotides, the CDR3 is TGTGCCAGCAGTGAAGGGCAGGGGATTGAAAAACTGTTTTTT.

The chain's CDR3 is CASSLDRLSGYTF. For the CDR3, the DNA is TGTGCCAGCAGCTTAGACAGGCTAAGTGGCTACACCTTC. This sequence joins TRBV28 and TRBJ1-2, with D possibly matching TRBD1 (6 bases). Trimming pared 6 bases from V and 7 bases from J, leaving 15 bases between. The CDR3 loop spans 13 amino acids. Germline loops: CDR1 MDHEN, CDR2 SYDVKM.

The CDR3 coding sequence is TGTGCTTCTAATGGGGGGAGTCCCTCCTACAATGAGCAGTTCTTC. Its translation is CASNGGSPSYNEQFF. The chain joins TRBV27 to TRBJ2-1, with TRBD2 as a possible D gene (6 bases). The germline CDR1 and CDR2 sequences are MNHEY and SMNVEV (reference sequence). This CDR3 region has 15 residues.

This clone appeared a single time. The chain couples TRBV25-1 to TRBJ2-7; 7 bases map to TRBD2. Unmatched junction bases numbered 15, after V lost 6 bases and J lost 4 bases. The CDR3 has 16 residues. Germline CDR1 reads MGHDK; CDR2 reads SYGVNS. DNA of the CDR3: TGTGCCAGCAGCCGGGAGGTCGGGAGGACCAGATACGAGCAGTACTTC. Its protein product is CASSREVGRTRYEQYF.

The genes are TRBV5-8 and TRBJ1-2, with D unresolved. Germline CDR1 reads SGHTS; CDR2 reads YDEGEE. The CDR3 covers 13 residues. The V end was cut by 0 bases, the J end by 7 bases, with 10 bases between. CDR3 sequence: CASSLGERGGYTF. CDR3 coding DNA: TGTGCCAGCAGCTTGGGAGAGCGGGGTGGCTACACCTTC.

This chain links TRBV9 with TRBJ2-7; 7 nucleotides agree with TRBD2. V gave up 0 bases and J gave up 4 bases; unmatched junction bases: 10. This CDR3 comprises 16 residues. Germline V CDR1 and CDR2: SGDLS, YYNGEE. The CDR3 DNA is TGTGCCAGCAGCGTAGGAGCGGGATCAGATTTTTACGAGCAGTACTTC. Protein sequence: CASSVGAGSDFYEQYF. Based on the CDR3 plus reference TRBV9 and TRBJ2-7, the full variable domain is DSGVTQTPKHLITATGQRVTLRCSPRSGDLSVYWYQQSLDQGLQFLIQYYNGEERAKGNILERFSAQQFPDLHSELNLSSLELGDSALYFCASSVGAGSDFYEQYFGPGTRLTVT.

The table lists this clone with a count of one. DNA of the CDR3: TGTGCCAGCTCAGCGACAGGCCTAGCGGGAGGTGTCCTTGAGCAGTTCTTC. This encodes CASSATGLAGGVLEQFF. The rearrangement joins TRBV18 to TRBJ2-1, with TRBD2 matching over 11 bases. V shed 5 bases, J shed 9 bases, and the junction held 15 bases outside the gene matches. The CDR3 length is 17 residues. Per germline, CDR1 KGHSH and CDR2 LQKENI.

The chain combines TRBV29-1 with TRBJ2-2; TRBD1 might be the D (7 bases). The CDR3 has 16 residues. The germline V gene has CDR1 SQVTM and CDR2 ANQGSEA. Trimming stripped 5 bases from V and 4 bases from J, with 20 bases between. This chain's CDR3 is CSVMGGQRSSTGELFF. In DNA form, the CDR3 reads TGCAGCGTTATGGGGGGACAGAGGTCGAGCACCGGGGAGCTGTTTTTT.

The CDR3 region has the DNA TGTGCCAGCAGTTACTTCGGGACAGAAAATCTCTATGGCTACACCTTC. It is translated as CASSYFGTENLYGYTF. This chain joins TRBV6-5 and TRBJ1-2; 7 nucleotides align to TRBD1. V trimming: 1 base; J trimming: 4 bases; junction bases outside the gene matches: 9. Looked up from germline, CDR1 is MNHEY and CDR2 is SVGAGI. The CDR3 is 16 residues long.

This chain uses TRBV27 with TRBJ1-1; TRBD1 might be the D (6 bases). The CDR3 has 12 residues. CDR1 and CDR2 from the germline V gene are MNHEY and SMNVEV (reference sequence). V lost 8 bases and J lost 5, with 12 bases in between. CDR3 nucleotide sequence: TGTGCCAGCGGCCGAACAGGGACTGAAGCTTTCTTT. Amino acid sequence: CASGRTGTEAFF.

This chain joins TRBV28 and TRBJ2-2, with a tentative D call TRBD2 (6 bases). Germline CDR1 MDHEN, CDR2 SYDVKM. The CDR3 sequence is 16 residues long. Trimming stripped 7 bases from V and 5 bases from J, with 20 bases between. This CDR3 is CASTSRSGWRTGELFF. DNA of the CDR3: TGTGCCAGCACCTCCCGAAGCGGGTGGAGGACCGGGGAGCTGTTTTTT.